The clone carrying this T cell receptor (beta chain) turned up a few times. Together with a sample-barcoded 5' primer, a J-beta primer mix was included in a second PCR lasting about 6 to 12 cycles. Each single sample gave us at least 3 million CDR3-containing paired-end reads. TCRdb used MiXCR to reprocess the 5' RACE reads, holding one entry per CDR3 protein. This sample has some 1 million distinct CDR3 sequences, with 35% to 50% found just once. These data originate in a study of blood T cells in healthy people across ages. The people who gave samples were healthy Caucasians from Russia, aged about 6 to 95. The germline gives CDR1 SGHAT, CDR2 FQNNGV. The CDR3 runs 14 residues. The V end was cut by 8 bases, the J end by 1 base, with 14 bases between.

The specimen sequenced was blood. The chain recombines TRBV11-2 with TRBJ1-1, with unresolved D. The sequence came from a woman aged 55-69 years in good health. CDR3 sequence reads: CASRPGSANTEAFF. CDR3 nucleotides: TGTGCCAGCCGCCCCGGGTCCGCGAACACTGAAGCTTTCTTT. Filled out from reference TRBV11-2 and TRBJ1-1, the complete variable domain reads EAGVAQSPRYKIIEKRQSVAFWCNPISGHATLYWYQQILGQGPKLLIQFQNNGVVDDSQLPKDRFSAERLKGVDSTLKIQPAKLEDSAVYLCASRPGSANTEAFFGQGTRLTVV.